Shown below are 27 T cell receptor beta chains from a single sample sequenced in a study of cytotoxic CD8 clonotypes in ibrutinib-treated CLL. Libraries were prepared by immunoSEQ multiplex PCR; TCRdb keeps only in-frame clonotypes and omits some of them. Of roughly 16,000 clones in the sample, under 75% were seen once. The sample consisted of PBMCs, taken after 12 months of ibrutinib treatment. All receptors come from a human donor with chronic lymphocytic leukemia.

This clone occurred a few times. V is TRBV30 and J is TRBJ1-1; a possible D gene is TRBD1 (5 bases). The CDR3 is 12 amino acids. Germline V gene sequence: CDR1 GTSNPN, CDR2 SVGIG (reference sequence). Trimming stripped 5 bases from V and 1 base from J, with 8 bases between. Here the CDR3 DNA reads TGTGCCTGGGGACAACCGAACACTGAAGCTTTCTTT. This codes for CAWGQPNTEAFF.

The chain couples TRBV6-7 to TRBJ2-7, with 12 bases aligning to TRBD1. TRBV6-7 is reported as an ORF; its role is uncertain. V lost 3 bases to trimming and J lost 5 bases; unmatched junction nucleotides: 5. This CDR3 is 15 amino acids long. CDR3 in DNA: TGTGCCAGCAGTTATCCGGGACAGGGGGCCAACGAGCAGTACTTC. Translated, it gives CASSYPGQGANEQYF.

The gene calls are TRBV5-1 and TRBJ1-2; the D gene is possibly TRBD1 (6 bases). The CDR3 runs 15 residues. Looked up from germline, CDR1 is SGHRS and CDR2 is YFSETQ. Trimming took 4 bases from V and 3 from J, leaving 16 bases between them. The chain's CDR3 is CASSTAGGVDYGYTF. The CDR3 region has the DNA TGCGCCAGCAGCACCGCCGGGGGCGTCGACTATGGCTACACCTTC.

This chain connects TRBV7-6 to TRBJ2-7; 7 bases are shared with TRBD2. J gave up 0 bases and V 0 bases, and 2 bases lay outside the gene matches. The CDR3 contains 15 residues. The germline CDR1 and CDR2 sequences are SGHVS and FNYEAQ. DNA for the CDR3: TGTGCCAGCAGCTTAGCGGGAGGGAACTCCTACGAGCAGTACTTC. Protein sequence: CASSLAGGNSYEQYF.

The chain has TRBV4-1 and TRBJ2-1, with 11 bases identical to TRBD2. The CDR3 has 16 amino acids. Trimming cost V 5 bases and J 6 bases; bases outside gene matches: 9. Per germline, CDR1 MGHRA and CDR2 YSYEKL. DNA of the CDR3: TGCGCCAGCAGCGACCGAACTAGCGGGAGCGTCAATGAGCAGTTCTTC. Translating it yields CASSDRTSGSVNEQFF.

This sequence joins TRBV9 and TRBJ2-1, with 9 bases aligning to TRBD2. The CDR3 has 19 amino acids. The V gene's germline CDR1 is SGDLS and CDR2 YYNGEE. J gave up 4 bases and V 1 base, and 15 bases lay outside the gene matches. Here the CDR3 reads CASSVRGTSGGRGYNEQFF. The CDR3 region has the DNA TGTGCCAGCAGCGTAAGGGGGACGTCGGGCGGGAGGGGTTACAATGAGCAGTTCTTC.

Only one count was recorded for this clone. The chain combines TRBV28 with TRBJ2-5, with D perhaps assigned TRBD1 or TRBD2 (6 bases each). This CDR3 has 17 residues. V lost 3 bases and J 1 base, leaving 18 bases between the germline ends. Per the germline V gene, CDR1 is MDHEN and CDR2 is SYDVKM. The CDR3 DNA reads TGTGCCAGCAGTTTCGGGGGCGCTTTTTTGAGCCAAGAGACCCAGTACTTC. This codes for CASSFGGAFLSQETQYF. Full variable domain (rest looked up from reference TRBV28 and TRBJ2-5): DVKVTQSSRYLVKRTGEKVFLECVQDMDHENMFWYRQDPGLGLRLIYFSYDVKMKEKGDIPEGYSVSREKKERFSLILESASTNQTSMYLCASSFGGAFLSQETQYFGPGTRLLVL.

This clone was seen only a few times. The chain has TRBV5-1 and TRBJ2-2, with TRBD2 matching over 7 bases. Germline-derived CDR1 and CDR2 are SGHRS and YFSETQ. This CDR3 is 15 amino acids long. Unmatched junction bases numbered 5, after V lost 4 bases and J lost 2 bases. This CDR3 reads CASSNRAGNTGELFF. The CDR3 DNA reads TGCGCCAGCAGCAACCGAGCGGGAAACACCGGGGAGCTGTTTTTT.

The rearrangement joins TRBV2 to TRBJ2-5; D might be TRBD1 or TRBD2, each matching 5 bases. The CDR3 runs 13 residues. The ends were cut back, 8 bases at V and 2 bases at J, with 12 bases in the middle. The germline CDR1 and CDR2 sequences are SNHLY and FYNNEI. CDR3 in amino acids: CASGRDGQETQYF. For the CDR3, the DNA is TGTGCCAGCGGCCGGGACGGACAAGAGACCCAGTACTTC.

V usage is TRBV11-2 and J usage is TRBJ2-7; 11 bases map to TRBD2. The CDR3 runs 14 residues. The J segment lost 8 bases and the V segment lost 0 bases, leaving 3 bases of the junction unmatched. Germline CDR1 reads SGHAT; CDR2 reads FQNNGV. Here the CDR3 reads CASSLDSGRAKQYF. DNA of the CDR3: TGTGCCAGCAGCTTAGATAGCGGGAGGGCCAAGCAGTACTTC. Together with reference TRBV11-2 and TRBJ2-7, the CDR3 gives the full variable domain: EAGVAQSPRYKIIEKRQSVAFWCNPISGHATLYWYQQILGQGPKLLIQFQNNGVVDDSQLPKDRFSAERLKGVDSTLKIQPAKLEDSAVYLCASSLDSGRAKQYFGPGTRLTVT.

This clone was counted only a few times. This sequence joins TRBV27 and TRBJ2-1, with 11 positions matching TRBD2. The CDR3 is 18 residues long. Germline V lookup: CDR1 MNHEY, CDR2 SMNVEV (reference sequence). Trimming took 3 bases from V and 2 from J; bases not matched to a gene: 9. The CDR3 spells CASSFGTSGPSPYNEQFF. The CDR3 coding sequence is TGTGCCAGCAGTTTCGGGACTAGCGGACCCTCCCCCTACAATGAGCAGTTCTTC.

The chain recombines TRBV12-5 with TRBJ1-1; no firm D call. The CDR3 spans 11 residues. Germline V gene lookup returns CDR1 LGHNT and CDR2 FRNRAP. V dropped 3 bases and J dropped 8 bases, with 7 bases sitting between them. The CDR3 protein is CASGLGIEAFF. The CDR3 coding sequence is TGTGCTAGTGGTTTAGGTATAGAAGCTTTCTTT. The variable domain in full, completed from reference TRBV12-5 and TRBJ1-1, reads DARVTQTPRHKVTEMGQEVTMRCQPILGHNTVFWYRQTMMQGLELLAYFRNRAPLDDSGMPKDRFSAEMPDATLATLKIQPSEPRDSAVYFCASGLGIEAFFGQGTRLTVV.

The chain links TRBV4-2 to TRBJ2-3; the D is unclear. Between the trimmed V and J ends, which lost 0 bases and 4 bases, there was a span of 14 bases. Germline V CDR1 and CDR2: LGHNA, YNFKEQ. The length of the CDR3 is 16 residues. The chain's CDR3 is CASSQEVGRGPDTQYF. The DNA of the CDR3 is TGTGCCAGCAGCCAAGAGGTAGGCCGCGGCCCAGATACGCAGTATTTT.

V gene TRBV29-1 combines with J gene TRBJ1-2, with a weak D call TRBD1 (5 bases). Germline V gene data show CDR1 as SQVTM and CDR2 as ANQGSEA. V shed 6 bases and J shed 7 bases, with 18 bases lying between them. This CDR3 has 13 amino acids. CDR3 residues: CSVDGSDSRGYTF. DNA for the CDR3: TGCAGCGTGGACGGTTCCGACAGCCGTGGCTACACCTTC.

The chain combines TRBV5-1 with TRBJ1-4; a weak D match, TRBD1 (6 bases). Trimming took 2 bases from V and 2 from J, leaving 10 bases between them. CDR1 and CDR2 from the germline V gene are SGHRS and YFSETQ. The CDR3 is 15 amino acids. CDR3 region: CASSFNRATNEKLFF. CDR3 nucleotides: TGCGCCAGCAGCTTTAACAGGGCCACTAATGAAAAACTGTTTTTT.

The chain employs TRBV10-3 and TRBJ1-1, with TRBD1 matching over 7 bases. The CDR3 runs to 17 residues. Germline trimming cut 3 bases from V and 5 bases from J; bases unmatched to any gene: 15. Germline values: CDR1 ENHRY, CDR2 SYGVKD. Written as DNA, the CDR3 is TGTGCCATCAGTGAACATGGGACAGCGACGGCGGGGACTGAAGCTTTCTTT. Amino acids: CAISEHGTATAGTEAFF.

This clone came up once. J is TRBJ2-1 and V is TRBV6-5, with 7 bases matching TRBD2. This CDR3 region has 15 residues. From germline, CDR1 is MNHEY and CDR2 SVGAGI. V was pared by 6 bases and J by 8 bases, with 13 bases of the junction left unmatched. The CDR3 loop reads CASSSVGLEQDEQFF. The CDR3 DNA reads as TGTGCCAGCAGCTCCGTTGGACTAGAGCAGGATGAGCAGTTCTTC.

The gene calls are TRBV5-1 and TRBJ2-5; 15 bases fit TRBD2. The CDR3 has 16 residues. The trim removed 2 bases at V and 4 bases at J, leaving 3 bases unmatched. Germline V gene sequence: CDR1 SGHRS, CDR2 YFSETQ. CDR3 bases: TGCGCCAGCAGCTTAACGGGACTAGCGGGAGGAGAGACCCAGTACTTC. It codes for CASSLTGLAGGETQYF.

The chain recombines TRBV29-1 with TRBJ1-2, with 9 bases lining up with TRBD1. This CDR3 spans 10 amino acids. The germline V gene encodes CDR1 SQVTM and CDR2 ANQGSEA. After removal of 7 bases from V and 8 bases from J, the junction contained 2 bases not matched to a gene. The DNA for the CDR3 is TGCAGCGGACAGGGGGAGGGCTACACCTTC. This encodes CSGQGEGYTF. Filled out from reference TRBV29-1 and TRBJ1-2, the complete variable domain reads SAVISQKPSRDICQRGTSLTIQCQVDSQVTMMFWYRQQPGQSLTLIATANQGSEATYESGFVIDKFPISRPNLTFSTLTVSNMSPEDSSIYLCSGQGEGYTFGSGTRLTVV.

The chain uses TRBV7-6 and TRBJ2-5; D gene unclear. CDR1 and CDR2 from the germline V gene are SGHVS and FNYEAQ. The V end was cut by 0 bases, the J end by 5 bases, with 10 bases between. CDR3 size: 14 residues. CDR3 coding DNA: TGTGCCAGCAGCTTAGCCGGTATCGTGGAGACCCAGTACTTC. Its translation is CASSLAGIVETQYF.

A word on this clone: Other DNA sequences of this sample code for an identical CDR3. The chain joins TRBV5-1 to TRBJ1-4; D gene uncertain. From germline, CDR1 is SGHRS and CDR2 YFSETQ. The germline V and J ends were trimmed by 0 bases and 0 bases, with 6 bases remaining between them. CDR3 length: 15 amino acids. CDR3 sequence (DNA): TGCGCCAGCAGCTTGGACGGAGCAACTAATGAAAAACTGTTTTTT. Its protein is CASSLDGATNEKLFF.

The chain combines TRBV30 with TRBJ2-6; D is unresolved. V dropped 5 bases and J dropped 2 bases, with 13 bases sitting between them. Germline V lookup: CDR1 GTSNPN, CDR2 SVGIG (reference sequence). The CDR3 is 15 residues long. The CDR3 sequence: CAWDGSPPGANVLTF. The CDR3 DNA reads TGTGCCTGGGACGGGTCACCCCCTGGGGCCAACGTCCTGACTTTC. Looking up the rest from reference TRBV30 and TRBJ2-6 gives the full variable domain: SQTIHQWPATLVQPVGSPLSLECTVEGTSNPNLYWYRQAAGRGLQLLFYSVGIGQISSEVPQNLSASRPQDRQFILSSKKLLLSDSGFYLCAWDGSPPGANVLTFGAGSRLTVL.

This rearrangement joins TRBV7-2 to TRBJ2-5; 12 bases fit TRBD2. With 4 bases clipped from V and 0 bases from J, the junction kept 0 bases outside the gene matches. There are 15 residues in the CDR3. Germline V gene lookup returns CDR1 SGHTA and CDR2 FQGNSA. CDR3 amino acids: CASSWTSGDQETQYF. The DNA of the CDR3 is TGTGCCAGCAGCTGGACTAGCGGGGACCAAGAGACCCAGTACTTC.

Only a few counts were recorded for this clone. The chain recombines TRBV14 with TRBJ2-2, with D possibly called TRBD1 or TRBD2 (5 bases each). The CDR3 covers 11 residues. Per the germline V gene, CDR1 is SGHDN and CDR2 is FVKESK. Trimming removed 8 bases from V and 6 bases from J, with 7 bases in between. CDR3 region: CASRGAGELFF. CDR3 DNA: TGTGCCAGCCGGGGCGCCGGGGAGCTGTTTTTT.

The CDR3 sequence is CASSFSLSQGTDTQYF. The CDR3 DNA is TGTGCCAGCAGTTTTTCGCTATCACAGGGGACAGATACGCAGTATTTT. The chain is built from TRBV27 and TRBJ2-3; TRBD1 agrees at 7 bases. With 3 bases clipped from V and 3 bases from J, the junction kept 9 bases outside the gene matches. CDR3 size: 16 residues. Germline CDR1 reads MNHEY; CDR2 reads SMNVEV (reference sequence).

CDR3 amino acids: CASSDRDRAYEQYF. In nucleotides, the CDR3 is TGCGCCAGCAGCGACCGGGACAGGGCCTACGAGCAGTACTTC. The chain couples TRBV5-1 to TRBJ2-7; 9 bases match TRBD1. There are 14 residues in the CDR3. Germline CDR1 and CDR2: SGHRS and YFSETQ. With 4 bases clipped from V and 2 bases from J, the junction kept 4 bases outside the gene matches.

The chain employs TRBV6-6 and TRBJ2-7; 16 nucleotides agree with TRBD2. Per the germline V gene, CDR1 is MNHNY and CDR2 is SVGAGI (reference sequence). The CDR3 sequence is 16 residues long. V shed 6 bases, J shed 7 bases, and the junction held 9 bases outside the gene matches. Here the CDR3 DNA reads TGTGCCAGCAGAAAACCGGGACTAGCGGGAGGGGGGGAGCAGTACTTC. Amino acids: CASRKPGLAGGGEQYF.